One sample yielded the 10 T cell receptor beta chains listed below, sequenced in a study of response to subunit inactivated influenza vaccine. Via MiXCR, TCRdb re-called the RT-PCR reads, giving one row per CDR3 protein. This table holds hundreds of thousands of distinct CDR3 sequences, roughly 13% found once. The material was PBMCs from blood, obtained around two weeks before vaccination. Every receptor here comes from a man aged 50 or older who received an inactivated influenza vaccine.

There are a few counts of this clonotype. The chain carries TRBV12-3 or TRBV12-4 and TRBJ2-5; D is undetermined. Trimming took off 3 bases at V and 4 bases at J, with 9 bases between the two ends. The CDR3 contains 13 residues. In DNA form, the CDR3 reads TGTGCCAGCAGTTTCACGACGGCAGAGACCCAGTACTTC. This encodes CASSFTTAETQYF.

This rearrangement joins TRBV29-1 to TRBJ2-2; possible D gene TRBD2, 5 bases. Germline values: CDR1 SQVTM, CDR2 ANQGSEA. V was cut by 4 bases and J by 4 bases, with 10 bases left in between. This CDR3 contains 13 residues. CDR3 loop: CSVGPRGTGELFF. The CDR3 coding sequence is TGCAGCGTTGGGCCCCGGGGCACCGGGGAGCTGTTTTTT.

This clonotype has more than one count but fewer than ten. CDR3 region: CSARDRYTEAFF. The CDR3 region has the DNA TGCAGTGCTAGAGACAGGTATACTGAAGCTTTCTTT. This sequence joins TRBV20-1 and TRBJ1-1; D is unclear. Germline V gene sequence: CDR1 DFQATT, CDR2 SNEGSKA (reference sequence). With 0 bases removed from V and 5 bases from J, the gap between germline ends came to 7 bases. CDR3 length: 12 amino acids.

V is TRBV12-3 or TRBV12-4 and J is TRBJ2-7; 7 bases align to TRBD1. J was trimmed by 0 bases and V by 5 bases; bases with no gene match: 10. This CDR3 has 16 amino acids. The DNA for the CDR3 is TGTGCCAGCAGTGCGAGGACAGGATCGAGCTCCTACGAGCAGTACTTC. It codes for CASSARTGSSSYEQYF.

This sequence joins TRBV7-2 and TRBJ2-3; 7 nucleotides line up with TRBD2. V was clipped by 10 bases and J by 1 base; unmatched bases: 8. Germline loops: CDR1 SGHTA, CDR2 FQGNSA. CDR3 length: 14 residues. CDR3: CATRLGGGTDTQYF. CDR3 coding DNA: TGTGCCACCCGGTTGGGAGGGGGCACAGATACGCAGTATTTT.

This sequence joins TRBV10-3 and TRBJ1-2; 8 positions match TRBD1. Germline V CDR1 and CDR2: ENHRY, SYGVKD. With V trimmed by 7 bases and J by 4 bases, 5 bases remained unmatched. The CDR3 covers 13 residues. DNA of the CDR3: TGTGCCATCACTGGACAGGGTGGCTATGGCTACACCTTC. Translation: CAITGQGGYGYTF.

The chain combines TRBV6-5 with TRBJ2-5, with 7 bases matching TRBD2. This CDR3 spans 14 amino acids. The germline CDR1 and CDR2 sequences are MNHEY and SVGAGI. Trimming cost V 0 bases and J 5 bases; bases outside gene matches: 3. The CDR3 DNA reads as TGTGCCAGCAGTTACTCGGGTAGCGGGGAGACCCAGTACTTC. This gives the protein CASSYSGSGETQYF.

This clonotype showed up just a few times. The V call is TRBV4-1, the J call TRBJ2-3, with TRBD2 matching over 7 bases. Germline CDR1 is MGHRA and CDR2 is YSYEKL. The CDR3 is 15 residues long. V gave up 7 bases and J gave up 7 bases; unmatched junction bases: 14. The CDR3 DNA follows: TGCGCCAGCACTCCACTAGCGCGGGAAGGAAATACGCAGTATTTT. As protein: CASTPLAREGNTQYF.

At least ten counts were recorded for this clonotype. This rearrangement joins TRBV15 to TRBJ2-1, with a weak D call TRBD2 (6 bases). The V gene lost 2 bases and the J gene lost 6 bases, with 20 bases spanning the gap. Germline V gene lookup returns CDR1 LNHNV and CDR2 YYDKDF (reference sequence). CDR3 length: 17 residues. The CDR3 reads CATSRRDLVWGGNEQFF. The CDR3 DNA sequence: TGTGCCACCAGCAGACGGGACCTAGTTTGGGGAGGCAATGAGCAGTTCTTC.

The rearrangement links TRBV7-9 to TRBJ2-1; tentatively, D is TRBD2 (6 bases). The V gene lost 5 bases and the J gene lost 5 bases, with 19 bases spanning the gap. Per germline, CDR1 SEHNR and CDR2 FQNEAQ (reference sequence). This CDR3 spans 16 amino acids. The CDR3 is CASSGDGGIFNNEQFF. The DNA for the CDR3 is TGTGCCAGCAGCGGGGATGGCGGGATCTTTAACAATGAGCAGTTCTTC.